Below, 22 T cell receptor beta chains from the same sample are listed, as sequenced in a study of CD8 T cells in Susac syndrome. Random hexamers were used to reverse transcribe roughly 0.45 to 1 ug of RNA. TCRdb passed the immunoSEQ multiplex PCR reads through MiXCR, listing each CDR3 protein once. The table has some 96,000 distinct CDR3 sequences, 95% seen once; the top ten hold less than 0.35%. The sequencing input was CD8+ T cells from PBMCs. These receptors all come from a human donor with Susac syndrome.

This CDR3 is CASSHIGGTEAFF. The DNA of the CDR3 is TGCGCCAGCAGCCATATAGGGGGGACTGAAGCTTTCTTT. The rearrangement links TRBV4-1 to TRBJ1-1; maybe TRBD1 (6 bases). The CDR3 covers 13 residues. Trimming pared 3 bases from V and 5 bases from J, leaving 10 bases between. The germline CDR1 and CDR2 sequences are MGHRA and YSYEKL.

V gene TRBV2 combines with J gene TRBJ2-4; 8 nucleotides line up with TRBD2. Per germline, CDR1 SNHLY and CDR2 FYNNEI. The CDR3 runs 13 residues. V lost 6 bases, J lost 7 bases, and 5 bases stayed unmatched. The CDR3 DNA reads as TGTGCCAGCAGCGGGGGGGAGGTCAACATTCAGTACTTC. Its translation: CASSGGEVNIQYF.

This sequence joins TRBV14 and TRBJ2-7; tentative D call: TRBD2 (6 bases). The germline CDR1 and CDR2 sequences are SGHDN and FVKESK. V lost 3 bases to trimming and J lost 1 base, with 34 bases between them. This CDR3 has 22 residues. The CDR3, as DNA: TGTGCCAGCAGCCAGATCCACCGTGGGGTTGGCACTAGGCTAGCGCCTTCCTACGAGCAGTACTTC. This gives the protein CASSQIHRGVGTRLAPSYEQYF.

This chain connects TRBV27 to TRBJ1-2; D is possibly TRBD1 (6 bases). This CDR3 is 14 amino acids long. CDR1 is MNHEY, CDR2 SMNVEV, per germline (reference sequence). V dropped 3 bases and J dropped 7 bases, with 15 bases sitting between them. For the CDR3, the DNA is TGTGCCAGCAGTTTCCGCCGGGACATTAGTGGCTACACCTTC. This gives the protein CASSFRRDISGYTF.

CDR3 sequence (DNA): TGCAGCGTTGAAGGCCGCAGGGGGGCCTCCTACGAGCAGTACTTC. Protein product: CSVEGRRGASYEQYF. The chain uses TRBV29-1 and TRBJ2-7; D might be TRBD1 (7 bases). V was pared by 1 base and J by 0 bases, with 13 bases between. Germline V lookup: CDR1 SQVTM, CDR2 ANQGSEA. The CDR3 sequence is 15 residues long.

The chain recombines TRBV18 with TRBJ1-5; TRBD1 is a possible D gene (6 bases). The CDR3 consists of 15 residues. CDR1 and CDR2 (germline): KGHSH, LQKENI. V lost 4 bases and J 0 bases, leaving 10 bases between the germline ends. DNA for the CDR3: TGTGCCAGCTCACGGGGGCTCTTTAGCAATCAGCCCCAGCATTTT. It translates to CASSRGLFSNQPQHF.

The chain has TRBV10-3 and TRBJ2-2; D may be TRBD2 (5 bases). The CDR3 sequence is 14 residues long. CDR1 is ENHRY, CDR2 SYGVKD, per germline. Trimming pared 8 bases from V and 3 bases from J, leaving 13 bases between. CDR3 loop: CAIGREGHTGELFF. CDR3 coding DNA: TGTGCCATCGGTAGAGAGGGCCACACCGGGGAGCTGTTTTTT.

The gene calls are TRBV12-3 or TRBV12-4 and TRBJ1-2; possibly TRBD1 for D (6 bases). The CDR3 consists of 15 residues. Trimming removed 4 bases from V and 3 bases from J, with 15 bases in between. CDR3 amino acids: CASSSQGKDYYGYTF. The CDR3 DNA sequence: TGTGCCAGCAGTTCGCAGGGGAAGGACTACTATGGCTACACCTTC.

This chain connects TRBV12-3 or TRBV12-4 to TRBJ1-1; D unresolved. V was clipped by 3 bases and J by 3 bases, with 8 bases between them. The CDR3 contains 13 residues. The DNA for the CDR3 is TGTGCCAGCAGTTTTGGTGTGGACACTGAAGCTTTCTTT. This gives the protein CASSFGVDTEAFF.

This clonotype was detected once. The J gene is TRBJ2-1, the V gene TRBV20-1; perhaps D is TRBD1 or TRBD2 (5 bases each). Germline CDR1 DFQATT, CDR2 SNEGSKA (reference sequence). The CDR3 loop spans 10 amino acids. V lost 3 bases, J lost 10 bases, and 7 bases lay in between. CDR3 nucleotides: TGCAGTGCTAGGGGGGAGGAGCAGTTCTTC. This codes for CSARGEEQFF.

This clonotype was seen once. The CDR3 DNA follows: TGCGCCAGCAGCTTCGGACTAGCAATGGAGAATGAGCAGTTCTTC. The encoded protein is CASSFGLAMENEQFF. The V call is TRBV5-1, the J call TRBJ2-1; 8 bases are a match to TRBD2. Losses at the gene ends were 2 bases for V and 7 bases for J; bases not matched to a gene: 8. From germline, CDR1 is SGHRS and CDR2 YFSETQ. This CDR3 spans 15 amino acids.

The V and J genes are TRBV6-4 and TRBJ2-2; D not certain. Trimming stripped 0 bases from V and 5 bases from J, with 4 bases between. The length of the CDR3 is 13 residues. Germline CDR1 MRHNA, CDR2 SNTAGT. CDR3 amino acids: CASSDSETGELFF. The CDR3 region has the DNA TGTGCCAGCAGTGACTCGGAGACCGGGGAGCTGTTTTTT.

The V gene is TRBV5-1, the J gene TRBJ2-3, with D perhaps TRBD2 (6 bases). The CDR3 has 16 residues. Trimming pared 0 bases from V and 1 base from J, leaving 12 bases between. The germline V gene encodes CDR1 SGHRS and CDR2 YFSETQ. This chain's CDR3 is CASSLGRGGGTDTQYF. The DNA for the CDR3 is TGCGCCAGCAGCTTGGGGCGGGGCGGCGGCACAGATACGCAGTATTTT. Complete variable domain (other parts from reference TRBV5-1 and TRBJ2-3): KAGVTQTPRYLIKTRGQQVTLSCSPISGHRSVSWYQQTPGQGLQFLFEYFSETQRNKGNFPGRFSGRQFSNSRSEMNVSTLELGDSALYLCASSLGRGGGTDTQYFGPGTRLTVL.

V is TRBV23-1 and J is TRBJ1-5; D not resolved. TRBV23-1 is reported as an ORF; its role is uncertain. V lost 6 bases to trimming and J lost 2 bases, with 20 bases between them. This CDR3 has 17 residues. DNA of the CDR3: TGCGCCAGCAGCCCGGCCCCGGGCCACTGGGGCAATCAGCCCCAGCATTTT. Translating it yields CASSPAPGHWGNQPQHF.

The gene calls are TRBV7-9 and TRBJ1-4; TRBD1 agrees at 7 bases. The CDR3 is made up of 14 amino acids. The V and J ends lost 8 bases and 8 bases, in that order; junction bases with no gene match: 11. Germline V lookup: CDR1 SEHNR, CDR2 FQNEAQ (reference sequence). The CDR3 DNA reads TGTGCCAGCCCGGGACAGCCGAAAAGCGAAAAACTGTTTTTT. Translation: CASPGQPKSEKLFF.

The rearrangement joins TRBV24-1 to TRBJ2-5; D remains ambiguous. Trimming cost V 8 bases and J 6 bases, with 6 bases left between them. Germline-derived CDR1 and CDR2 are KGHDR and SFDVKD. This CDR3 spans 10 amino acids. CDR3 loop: CATISKTQYF. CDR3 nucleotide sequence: TGTGCCACCATCTCGAAGACCCAGTACTTC.

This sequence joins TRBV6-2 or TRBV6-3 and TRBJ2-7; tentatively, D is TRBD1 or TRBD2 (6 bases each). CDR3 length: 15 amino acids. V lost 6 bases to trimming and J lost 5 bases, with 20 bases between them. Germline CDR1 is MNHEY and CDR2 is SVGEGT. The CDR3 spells CASRDLEVGGNEQYF. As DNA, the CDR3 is TGTGCCAGCAGGGACCTCGAGGTGGGGGGCAACGAGCAGTACTTC.

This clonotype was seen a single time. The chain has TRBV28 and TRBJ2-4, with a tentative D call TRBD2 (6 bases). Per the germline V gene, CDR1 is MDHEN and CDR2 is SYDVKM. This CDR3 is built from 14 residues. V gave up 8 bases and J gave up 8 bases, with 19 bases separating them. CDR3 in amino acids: CASDSGGQTDIQYF. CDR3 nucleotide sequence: TGTGCCAGCGACAGTGGAGGGCAGACGGACATTCAGTACTTC.

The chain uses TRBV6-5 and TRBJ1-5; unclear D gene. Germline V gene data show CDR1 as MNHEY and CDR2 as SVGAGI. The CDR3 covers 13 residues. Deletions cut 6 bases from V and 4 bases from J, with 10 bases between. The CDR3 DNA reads TGTGCCAGCAGCGACAACTCTAATCAGCCCCAGCATTTT. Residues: CASSDNSNQPQHF.

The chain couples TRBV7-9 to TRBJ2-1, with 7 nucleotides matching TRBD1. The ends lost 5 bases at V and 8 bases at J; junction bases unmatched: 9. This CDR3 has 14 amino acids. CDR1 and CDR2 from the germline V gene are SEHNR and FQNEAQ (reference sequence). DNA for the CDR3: TGTGCCAGCAGCGGAGCAGGGGGTAGCGATGAGCAGTTCTTC. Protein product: CASSGAGGSDEQFF.

CDR3 residues: CSVLGGDKNIQYF. CDR3 DNA sequence: TGCAGCGTTTTAGGGGGAGACAAAAACATTCAGTACTTC. The gene calls are TRBV29-1 and TRBJ2-4; D might be TRBD1 (6 bases). Looked up from germline, CDR1 is SQVTM and CDR2 is ANQGSEA. This CDR3 spans 13 amino acids. V gave up 5 bases and J gave up 3 bases, with 11 bases separating them.

The CDR3 region is CASSSPSGRGDTQYF. CDR3 in DNA: TGTGCCAGCAGCTCCCCCAGCGGGAGGGGAGATACGCAGTATTTT. The chain links TRBV11-2 to TRBJ2-3; 10 bases align to TRBD2. Germline CDR1 SGHAT, CDR2 FQNNGV. Germline trimming cut 4 bases from V and 5 bases from J; bases unmatched to any gene: 6. The CDR3 runs 15 residues.